The rows below give T cell receptor beta chains drawn from one sample of a study of cytomegalovirus exposure and HLA in healthy donors. The table came from immunoSEQ multiplex PCR; TCRdb's copy has only in-frame clones and leaves some out. This table holds more than 95,000 clones, over 70% found once. Sequenced sample: PBMCs. All receptors come from a man in his forties or fifties in good health and CMV-seropositive. CDR3s include the opening cysteine and the closing phenylalanine or tryptophan. Fields, in order: CDR3 protein, V gene, clone size, J gene. Not every row has a clone size; where given, it reads once, few, many or a size class.

CDR3: CASSQDFGGFDQPQHF
V: TRBV4-1
size: -
J: TRBJ1-5

CDR3: CASSVNSWYQETQYF
V: TRBV5-6
size: -
J: TRBJ2-5

CDR3: CASSPSLAGGYNEQFF
V: TRBV27
size: -
J: TRBJ2-1

CDR3: CASSQDGDRGSNQPQHF
V: TRBV4-2
size: -
J: TRBJ1-5

CDR3: CASSSQGFEQYF
V: TRBV5-4
size: -
J: TRBJ2-7

CDR3: CASSLAGGTREKLFF
V: TRBV7-9
size: -
J: TRBJ1-4

CDR3: CASSFLIAGANNEQFF
V: TRBV27
size: -
J: TRBJ2-1

CDR3: CAISEYGYEQYF
V: TRBV10-3
size: -
J: TRBJ2-7

CDR3: CASSPKGTAQFF
V: TRBV14
size: few
J: TRBJ2-1

CDR3: CAWSERDIQYF
V: TRBV30
size: -
J: TRBJ2-4

CDR3: CASSPSGMNTGELFF
V: TRBV5-1
size: -
J: TRBJ2-2

CDR3: CASSPLTSGTLDEQYF
V: TRBV5-1
size: -
J: TRBJ2-7

CDR3: CASSRPIQGGEQYF
V: TRBV28
size: once
J: TRBJ2-7

CDR3: CASSFGSGRDTGELFF
V: TRBV5-1
size: once
J: TRBJ2-2

CDR3: CASSVGRQTTGELFF
V: TRBV9
size: -
J: TRBJ2-2

CDR3: CASSPERYTDYGYTF
V: TRBV28
size: few
J: TRBJ1-2

CDR3: CASSTRQGQTEAFF
V: TRBV10-2
size: -
J: TRBJ1-1

CDR3: CASSPGSSGSGDTQYF
V: TRBV9
size: -
J: TRBJ2-3

CDR3: CASRRGGTYEQYF
V: TRBV19
size: once
J: TRBJ2-7

CDR3: CASSQRGRAYNEQFF
V: TRBV4-3
size: -
J: TRBJ2-1

CDR3: CASSPSGTGATEAFF
V: TRBV6-4
size: once
J: TRBJ1-1

CDR3: CASSLDREDTQYF
V: TRBV11-2
size: -
J: TRBJ2-3

CDR3: CASSLGDRDQETQYF
V: TRBV11-2
size: -
J: TRBJ2-5

CDR3: CASIKRPEDTEAFF
V: TRBV6-5
size: -
J: TRBJ1-1

CDR3: CASSLGVTIGEQYF
V: TRBV7-2
size: -
J: TRBJ2-7

CDR3: CAISESAGDEQFF
V: TRBV10-3
size: -
J: TRBJ2-1

CDR3: CASPDRVRGRDQPQHF
V: TRBV27
size: -
J: TRBJ1-5

CDR3: CASSRGQGLTLETQYF
V: TRBV5-1
size: -
J: TRBJ2-5

CDR3: CASSVKRGFMLRQPETQYF
V: TRBV9
size: -
J: TRBJ2-5

CDR3: CASSPKQGARNEQFF
V: TRBV7-9
size: -
J: TRBJ2-1

CDR3: CASAGGGENQPQHF
V: TRBV6-1
size: -
J: TRBJ1-5

CDR3: CASSKIRGYEQYF
V: TRBV21-1
size: few
J: TRBJ2-7

CDR3: CARSLGLDGILASEQYF
V: TRBV5-3
size: -
J: TRBJ2-7

CDR3: CASSPSTGSYEQYF
V: TRBV6-1
size: -
J: TRBJ2-7

CDR3: CAWRERGEQFF
V: TRBV30
size: -
J: TRBJ2-1

CDR3: CASSASRDTGELFF
V: TRBV27
size: few
J: TRBJ2-2

CDR3: CASSRGNFNTGELFF
V: TRBV2
size: -
J: TRBJ2-2

CDR3: CASSPTGGTPQETQYF
V: TRBV11-2
size: -
J: TRBJ2-5

CDR3: CASSSTSGSQETQYF
V: TRBV5-4
size: -
J: TRBJ2-5

CDR3: CASRTGTNYGYTF
V: TRBV6-1
size: once
J: TRBJ1-2

CDR3: CASRRDGRTQETQYF
V: TRBV6-5
size: -
J: TRBJ2-5

CDR3: CSVEGLAGADTQYF
V: TRBV29-1
size: -
J: TRBJ2-3

CDR3: CASSERWNYGYTF
V: TRBV6-1
size: -
J: TRBJ1-2

CDR3: CASSQQGYEQYF
V: TRBV5-1
size: -
J: TRBJ2-7

CDR3: CASSRDYGQPYEQYF
V: TRBV4-3
size: -
J: TRBJ2-7

CDR3: CASSFGAGDYEQYF
V: TRBV7-9
size: -
J: TRBJ2-7

CDR3: CSVAGQSNQPQHF
V: TRBV29-1
size: -
J: TRBJ1-5

CDR3: CAIRGLAKHNEQFF
V: TRBV10-3
size: few
J: TRBJ2-1

CDR3: CASSQETSRAEAFF
V: TRBV4-1
size: -
J: TRBJ1-1

CDR3: CAIRGDSRSSYNEQFF
V: TRBV10-3
size: -
J: TRBJ2-1